This TCR beta chain comes out of a study of blood T cell repertoires in COVID-19. The table came from immunoSEQ multiplex PCR; TCRdb's copy has only in-frame clones and leaves some out. The sample carries 91,000 or so clones, roughly 78% recorded once. The CDR3 has 13 amino acids. After removal of 5 bases from V and 4 bases from J, the junction contained 3 bases not matched to a gene. In germline, CDR1 is SGHAT, CDR2 FQNNGV. The J gene is TRBJ2-7, the V gene TRBV11-2, with 9 positions matching TRBD1. Sequencing input: peripheral blood. The sequence derives from a man in his forties or fifties with active or convalescent COVID-19. The CDR3 DNA follows: TGTGCCAGCAGCCAGGGACAGGGTTACGAGCAGTACTTC. Translated: CASSQGQGYEQYF.